This T cell receptor beta chain was captured in a study of CD8+CD57+ T cells in acquired aplastic anemia. At the level of the study: On average, healthy donors gave 8.5 million to 13 million reads for CD4+ cells.

Both TCR beta VDJ combination and CDR3 sequence profiling were carried out. Genomic DNA was the template for this profiling. TCRdb itself ran the reads through MiXCR, one entry per CDR3 protein. Of around 190,000 distinct CDR3 sequences in the sample, around 59% were seen once. On this clonotype: This is likely a read error, given that the CDR3 carries no conserved phenylalanine or tryptophan at its end. No DNA is shown, since the ends of the CDR3 on it are uncertain; the CDR3 is the one TCRdb lists.

The CDR3 has 16 residues if both end residues are counted. Germline V CDR1 and CDR2: SGDLS, YYNGEE. The clonotype was recovered from a human donor in good health, serving as a control. Sequencing used sorted CD4+, CD8+, or CD8+CD57+ T cells (not recorded which) from PBMCs. The chain combines TRBV9 with TRBJ1-6. CDR3 sequence: CASSASRNPWDSPLYS.